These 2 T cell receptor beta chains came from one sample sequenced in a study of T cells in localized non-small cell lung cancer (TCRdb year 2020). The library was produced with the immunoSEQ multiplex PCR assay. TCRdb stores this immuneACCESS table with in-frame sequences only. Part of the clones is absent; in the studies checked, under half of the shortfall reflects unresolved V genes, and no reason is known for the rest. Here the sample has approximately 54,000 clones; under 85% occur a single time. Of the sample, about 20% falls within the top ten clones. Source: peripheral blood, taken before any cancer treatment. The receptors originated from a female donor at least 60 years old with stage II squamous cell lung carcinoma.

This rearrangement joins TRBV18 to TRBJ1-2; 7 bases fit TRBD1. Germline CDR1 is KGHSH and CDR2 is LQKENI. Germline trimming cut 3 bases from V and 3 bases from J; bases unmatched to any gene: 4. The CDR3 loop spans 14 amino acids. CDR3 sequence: CASSPLGTDYGYTF. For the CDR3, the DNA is TGTGCCAGCTCACCGCTCGGGACAGACTATGGCTACACCTTC. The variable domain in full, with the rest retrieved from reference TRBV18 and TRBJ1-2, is NAGVMQNPRHLVRRRGQEARLRCSPMKGHSHVYWYRQLPEEGLKFMVYLQKENIIDESGMPKERFSAEFPKEGPSILRIQQVVRGDSAAYFCASSPLGTDYGYTFGSGTRLTVV.

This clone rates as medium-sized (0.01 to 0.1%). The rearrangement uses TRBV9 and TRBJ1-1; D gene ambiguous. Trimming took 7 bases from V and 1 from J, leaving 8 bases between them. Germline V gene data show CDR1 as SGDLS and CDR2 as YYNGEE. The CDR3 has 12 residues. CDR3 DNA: TGTGCCAGCGGGAGTCAGAACACTGAAGCTTTCTTT. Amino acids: CASGSQNTEAFF. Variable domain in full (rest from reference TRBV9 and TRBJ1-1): DSGVTQTPKHLITATGQRVTLRCSPRSGDLSVYWYQQSLDQGLQFLIQYYNGEERAKGNILERFSAQQFPDLHSELNLSSLELGDSALYFCASGSQNTEAFFGQGTRLTVV.